This T cell receptor (beta chain) was identified during a study of T cells in women clearing cervical HPV infection. On the study more broadly: Case blood was drawn a median approximately 150 days after lesion detection. Study-wide findings and caveats: Richness differences could reflect unmeasured T-cell content per sample. Cases carried less TRBV6-7 than controls: 0.11% versus 0.16%. It is unknown whether associations predate infection; no effector/memory or HPV-specific sorting.

Sequencing used immunoSEQ multiplex PCR; TCRdb keeps in-frame clones, though not all of them. The ten most abundant clones cover 6% to 7% of a sample with fewer than 30,000 clones. Of note for this clone: Its target is unknown. The CDR3 is cut off 3 residues early in the read; its end comes from the germline J gene.

Germline V lookup: CDR1 SGHNT, CDR2 YENEEA. The CDR3 covers 15 residues. Trimming left V 5 bases short and J 2 bases short, with 15 bases between. This sequence was found in a woman aged 18 to 75 with a cervical HPV16 infection that either progressed to CIN3+ or cleared (not recorded which). The J gene is TRBJ1-2, the V gene TRBV11-3; D is uncertain. The source material was blood buffy coat. The CDR3 bases that were read are TGTGCCAGCAGCCCCCAGCGGCAGGCGAACTATGGC. Translated, it gives CASSPQRQANYG. The entire CDR3 reads CASSPQRQANYGYTF.